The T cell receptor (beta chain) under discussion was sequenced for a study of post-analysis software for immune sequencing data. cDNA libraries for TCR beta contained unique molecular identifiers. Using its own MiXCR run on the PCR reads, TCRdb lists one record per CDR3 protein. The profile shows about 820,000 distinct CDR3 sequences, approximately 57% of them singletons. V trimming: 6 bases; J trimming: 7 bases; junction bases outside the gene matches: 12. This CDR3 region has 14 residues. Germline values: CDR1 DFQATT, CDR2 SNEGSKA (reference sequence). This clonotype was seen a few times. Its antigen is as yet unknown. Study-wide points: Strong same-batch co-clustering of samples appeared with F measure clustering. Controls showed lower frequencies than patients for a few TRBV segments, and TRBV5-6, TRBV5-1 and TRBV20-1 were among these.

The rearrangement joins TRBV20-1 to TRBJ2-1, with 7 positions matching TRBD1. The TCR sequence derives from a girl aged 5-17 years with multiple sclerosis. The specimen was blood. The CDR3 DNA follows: TGCAGTGCCGGAAACCGACAGGGTGGTAATGAGCAGTTCTTC. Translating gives CSAGNRQGGNEQFF.